What follows are 16 T cell receptor beta chains derived from one specimen sequenced in a study of cytomegalovirus exposure and HLA in healthy donors. Primers for the PCR totalled 60 Vbeta and 13 Jbeta. TCRdb keeps only in-frame clones here, not all; method: immunoSEQ multiplex PCR. The sample gives approximately 160,000 clones, roughly four fifths of which show up once; roughly 1% is in the top ten. The material sequenced was PBMCs. The receptors originated from a woman aged 40-49 years in good health and CMV-seronegative.

This chain connects TRBV5-1 to TRBJ2-2; 12 positions match TRBD2. J gave up 6 bases and V 3 bases, and 9 bases lay outside the gene matches. The length of the CDR3 is 17 residues. CDR1 and CDR2 from the germline V gene are SGHRS and YFSETQ. CDR3 DNA sequence: TGCGCCAGCAGCTGGCAGACTAGCGGGAGTCGGGCCGGGGAGCTGTTTTTT. Residues: CASSWQTSGSRAGELFF.

Only a few counts were recorded for this clone. The V and J genes are TRBV5-1 and TRBJ2-1, with D possibly TRBD1 on 6 matching bases. The CDR3 contains 15 residues. Per the germline V gene, CDR1 is SGHRS and CDR2 is YFSETQ. The germline V and J ends were trimmed by 5 bases and 10 bases, with 22 bases remaining between them. The CDR3 DNA follows: TGCGCCAGCAGTTCCGGACAGTCCTCAATGATGGAGCAGTTCTTC. It specifies CASSSGQSSMMEQFF.

In its sample, this clone was seen once. The rearrangement joins TRBV6-6 to TRBJ1-3; 7 positions agree with TRBD1. The CDR3 is 14 amino acids. Germline V gene sequence: CDR1 MNHNY, CDR2 SVGAGI (reference sequence). Unmatched junction bases numbered 0, after V lost 0 bases and J lost 4 bases. DNA of the CDR3: TGTGCCAGCAGTTACTCGGGACAGGGAAACACCATATATTTT. It is translated as CASSYSGQGNTIYF.

The rearrangement joins TRBV2 to TRBJ2-7, with a weak D call TRBD1 (5 bases). From germline, CDR1 is SNHLY and CDR2 FYNNEI. V was cut by 3 bases and J by 2 bases, with 11 bases left in between. The length of the CDR3 is 14 residues. The CDR3 loop is CASSEQGPPYEQYF. DNA for the CDR3: TGTGCCAGCAGTGAGCAGGGCCCCCCCTACGAGCAGTACTTC.

J is TRBJ1-2 and V is TRBV5-6, with D uncertain. Germline-derived CDR1 and CDR2 are SGHDT and YYEEEE. The V end lost 4 bases, the J end lost 8 bases, and 21 bases lay between the germline ends. The CDR3 totals 15 residues. CDR3 nucleotide sequence: TGTGCCAGCAGCCCAAACCCCAGAAAGGGAGAGGGCTACACCTTC. As protein: CASSPNPRKGEGYTF.

The J gene is TRBJ2-7, the V gene TRBV6-1; TRBD1 aligns across 9 bases. The germline gives CDR1 MNHNS, CDR2 SASEGT. The length of the CDR3 is 16 residues. V lost 4 bases to trimming and J lost 1 base; unmatched junction nucleotides: 8. CDR3 coding DNA: TGTGCCAGCAGTGGTTACTCCGGGACAGGGTCCTACGAGCAGTACTTC. Protein sequence: CASSGYSGTGSYEQYF.

The chain has TRBV10-3 and TRBJ2-2; D not resolved. CDR1 is ENHRY and CDR2 is SYGVKD in the germline V gene. The CDR3 contains 13 residues. The V gene lost 0 bases and the J gene lost 8 bases, with 7 bases spanning the gap. The CDR3 here is CAISESLRGELFF. CDR3 in DNA: TGTGCCATCAGTGAGTCTTTACGGGGGGAGCTGTTTTTT.

This chain connects TRBV5-1 to TRBJ2-7, with TRBD1 matching 12 bases. Germline CDR1 is SGHRS and CDR2 is YFSETQ. Trimming at V came to 4 bases and at J to 3 bases, leaving 8 bases not matched to a gene. The CDR3 contains 16 residues. CDR3 coding DNA: TGCGCCAGCAGCCGCGCCGGGACAGGGGGCAGCTACGAGCAGTACTTC. It encodes CASSRAGTGGSYEQYF.

V gene TRBV5-1 combines with J gene TRBJ1-2, with D maybe TRBD1 (5 bases). V gave up 0 bases and J gave up 3 bases, with 12 bases separating them. The CDR3 extends over 15 amino acids. Germline CDR1 and CDR2: SGHRS and YFSETQ. CDR3 coding DNA: TGCGCCAGCAGCTTGGCGGACAATTCAGACTATGGCTACACCTTC. Translated: CASSLADNSDYGYTF.

The CDR3 nucleotides read TGTGCCTGGAGGCCAACCGGACAGGGGCGCACTGAAGCTTTCTTT. It codes for CAWRPTGQGRTEAFF. The chain employs TRBV30 and TRBJ1-1, with 9 bases fitting TRBD1. From germline, CDR1 is GTSNPN and CDR2 SVGIG (reference sequence). CDR3 length: 15 amino acids. The J segment lost 4 bases and the V segment lost 3 bases, leaving 9 bases of the junction unmatched.

The chain joins TRBV30 to TRBJ1-5; 9 bases line up with TRBD1. V shed 3 bases and J 2 bases; nucleotides not matched to a gene: 14. Germline assignment: CDR1 GTSNPN and CDR2 SVGIG (reference sequence). The CDR3 length is 18 residues. Written as DNA, the CDR3 is TGTGCCTGGAGCGGGGGACAGGGAAGACGGGTTGGCAATCAGCCCCAGCATTTT. Its protein is CAWSGGQGRRVGNQPQHF.

This clone has only one observation. The chain links TRBV5-1 to TRBJ1-2, with D tentatively TRBD1 (5 bases). V lost 0 bases and J 4 bases, leaving 16 bases between the germline ends. The CDR3 covers 16 residues. The germline CDR1 and CDR2 sequences are SGHRS and YFSETQ. In DNA form, the CDR3 reads TGCGCCAGCAGCTTGGCGACTTATGACAGTCCCTATGGCTACACCTTC. It translates to CASSLATYDSPYGYTF.

This clone appeared once. V is TRBV5-1 and J is TRBJ2-5, with D possibly TRBD2 on 5 matching bases. CDR1 is SGHRS, CDR2 YFSETQ, per germline. The CDR3 length is 14 residues. The V and J ends lost 0 bases and 5 bases respectively, with 11 bases between them. CDR3 in amino acids: CASSLAGSRETQYF. The CDR3, as DNA: TGCGCCAGCAGCTTGGCGGGGTCCCGGGAGACCCAGTACTTC. Together with reference TRBV5-1 and TRBJ2-5, the CDR3 gives the full variable domain: KAGVTQTPRYLIKTRGQQVTLSCSPISGHRSVSWYQQTPGQGLQFLFEYFSETQRNKGNFPGRFSGRQFSNSRSEMNVSTLELGDSALYLCASSLAGSRETQYFGPGTRLLVL.

This clone turned up a few times. The V gene is TRBV6-6, the J gene TRBJ2-7; possible D gene TRBD1, 6 bases. V was clipped by 4 bases and J by 4 bases, with 8 bases between them. Germline lookup yields CDR1 MNHNY and CDR2 SVGAGI (reference sequence). The CDR3 is 12 amino acids. The CDR3, as DNA: TGTGCCAGCAGTTTCGGACAGTACGAGCAGTACTTC. As protein: CASSFGQYEQYF.

The rearrangement uses TRBV5-5 and TRBJ2-7; 9 bases are shared with TRBD2. CDR3 size: 14 residues. The germline CDR1 and CDR2 sequences are SGHKS and YYEKEE (reference sequence). Trimming took 2 bases from V and 4 from J; bases not matched to a gene: 4. The CDR3 nucleotides are TGTGCCAGCAGCTTAGCGGGAGGTTTGTACGAGCAGTACTTC. Translated: CASSLAGGLYEQYF.

This clone has more than one count but fewer than ten. This chain links TRBV25-1 with TRBJ2-1, with TRBD2 identical over 14 bases. Germline-derived CDR1 and CDR2 are MGHDK and SYGVNS. The V segment lost 5 bases and the J segment 9 bases; nucleotides outside the gene matches: 6. This CDR3 has 15 amino acids. The CDR3: CASSSTSGRVSEQFF. The CDR3 region has the DNA TGTGCCAGCAGTTCGACTAGCGGGAGGGTTAGTGAGCAGTTCTTC. Full variable domain (rest looked up from reference TRBV25-1 and TRBJ2-1): EADIYQTPRYLVIGTGKKITLECSQTMGHDKMYWYQQDPGMELHLIHYSYGVNSTEKGDLSSESTVSRIRTEHFPLTLESARPSHTSQYLCASSSTSGRVSEQFFGPGTRLTVL.